Listed here are 18 T cell receptor beta chains from one sample, sequenced in a study of long-term antiretroviral therapy in people with HIV. Run at survey level, the immunoSEQ assay was version v3.0. The data were produced by immunoSEQ multiplex PCR, yet TCRdb's version contains in-frame clones alone and is incomplete. Altogether over 40,000 clones are present, roughly 96% being singletons, with the ten largest covering 2.7%. The sequencing used unsorted PBMCs, collected 3.7 years after starting antiretroviral therapy. The receptors shown here come from a woman between 50 and 59 years old with HIV.

The rearrangement links TRBV7-6 to TRBJ2-1; D might be TRBD1 or TRBD2, each matching 6 bases. With 5 bases removed from V and 5 bases from J, the gap between germline ends came to 22 bases. Germline V CDR1 and CDR2: SGHVS, FNYEAQ. The CDR3 covers 17 residues. CDR3: CASSRRFGRGLHNEQFF. The CDR3 nucleotides are TGTGCCAGCAGCCGAAGATTTGGCCGGGGGCTTCACAATGAGCAGTTCTTC. The whole variable domain, remainder taken from reference TRBV7-6 and TRBJ2-1, is GAGVSQSPRYKVTKRGQDVALRCDPISGHVSLYWYRQALGQGPEFLTYFNYEAQQDKSGLPNDRFSAERPEGSISTLTIQRTEQRDSAMYRCASSRRFGRGLHNEQFFGPGTRLTVL.

The V and J genes are TRBV5-1 and TRBJ2-5; D is undetermined. Germline loops: CDR1 SGHRS, CDR2 YFSETQ. CDR3 size: 9 residues. Trimming shortened V by 5 bases and J by 7 bases, and 3 bases separated the two germline ends. The CDR3 loop is CASRGTQYF. The CDR3 nucleotides read TGCGCCAGCAGGGGGACCCAGTACTTC.

The chain has TRBV7-9 and TRBJ1-2; 7 bases fit TRBD1. The CDR3 is made up of 16 amino acids. V gave up 5 bases and J gave up 2 bases; unmatched junction bases: 11. The germline V gene has CDR1 SEHNR and CDR2 FQNEAQ (reference sequence). CDR3 in DNA: TGTGCCAGCAGCGCAAGCCCCGGGACAGACAACTATGGCTACACCTTC. As protein: CASSASPGTDNYGYTF. Combining the CDR3 with reference TRBV7-9 and TRBJ1-2 gives the whole variable domain DTGVSQNPRHKITKRGQNVTFRCDPISEHNRLYWYRQTLGQGPEFLTYFQNEAQLEKSRLLSDRFSAERPKGSFSTLEIQRTEQGDSAMYLCASSASPGTDNYGYTFGSGTRLTVV.

The chain joins TRBV11-3 to TRBJ2-7, with TRBD1 identical over 8 bases. Trimming cost V 9 bases and J 4 bases; bases outside gene matches: 5. The CDR3 has 12 amino acids. CDR1 is SGHNT and CDR2 is YENEEA in the germline V gene. CDR3 nucleotides: TGTGCCAGGACAGGGGTACGATACGAGCAGTACTTC. Translated, it gives CARTGVRYEQYF.

The V and J genes are TRBV5-5 and TRBJ1-2; D is possibly TRBD1 (5 bases). V lost 0 bases, J lost 4 bases, and 7 bases lay in between. Germline V CDR1 and CDR2: SGHKS, YYEKEE (reference sequence). The CDR3 has 13 amino acids. CDR3 protein: CASSLGGSYGYTF. As DNA, the CDR3 is TGTGCCAGCAGCTTGGGGGGCAGCTATGGCTACACCTTC.

This chain uses TRBV4-1 with TRBJ1-1, with D perhaps TRBD1 (6 bases). V was pared by 2 bases and J by 1 base, with 11 bases between. Germline V CDR1 and CDR2: MGHRA, YSYEKL. The CDR3 sequence is 15 residues long. CDR3 region: CASSQNGGANTEAFF. CDR3 bases: TGCGCCAGCAGCCAAAACGGGGGGGCGAACACTGAAGCTTTCTTT.

V and J are TRBV2 and TRBJ1-2, with D unresolved. V was trimmed by 8 bases and J by 2 bases, leaving 15 bases between them. Germline CDR1 and CDR2: SNHLY and FYNNEI. The CDR3 is 14 residues long. CDR3 nucleotide sequence: TGTGCCAGCCTGTTAGGTAGAGGGAACTATGGCTACACCTTC. This sequence encodes CASLLGRGNYGYTF. Filled out from reference TRBV2 and TRBJ1-2, the complete variable domain reads EPEVTQTPSHQVTQMGQEVILRCVPISNHLYFYWYRQILGQKVEFLVSFYNNEISEKSEIFDDQFSVERPDGSNFTLKIRSTKLEDSAMYFCASLLGRGNYGYTFGSGTRLTVV.

This sequence joins TRBV29-1 and TRBJ2-3, with D perhaps TRBD2 (5 bases). V shed 3 bases and J shed 6 bases, with 16 bases lying between them. The CDR3 covers 14 residues. Germline values: CDR1 SQVTM, CDR2 ANQGSEA. This CDR3 reads CSVDPRDRTDTQYF. CDR3 nucleotides: TGCAGCGTTGACCCCAGAGATCGGACTGATACGCAGTATTTT.

The V call is TRBV27, the J call TRBJ1-4; D gene unclear. Germline CDR1 reads MNHEY; CDR2 reads SMNVEV (reference sequence). The V end lost 5 bases, the J end lost 8 bases, and 18 bases lay between the germline ends. The CDR3 covers 15 residues. CDR3 protein: CASSPRFGVSEKLFF. The CDR3 DNA follows: TGTGCCAGCAGTCCCCGGTTCGGGGTGAGCGAAAAACTGTTTTTT.

The chain employs TRBV2 and TRBJ2-5, with D perhaps matching TRBD1 (6 bases). The germline CDR1 and CDR2 sequences are SNHLY and FYNNEI. This CDR3 comprises 14 residues. V lost 8 bases to trimming and J lost 7 bases, with 20 bases between them. DNA of the CDR3: TGTGCCAGCGGGGAACTTACAGGGTCCGGGACCCAGTACTTC. Its translation is CASGELTGSGTQYF.

The CDR3 region is CASSIGGLVHTF. For the CDR3, the DNA is TGTGCCAGTAGTATAGGCGGACTAGTCCACACCTTC. The V call is TRBV19, the J call TRBJ1-2; D gene uncertain. CDR3 size: 12 residues. V was shortened by 1 base and J by 12 bases, with 12 bases between the two germline ends. Germline V CDR1 and CDR2: LNHDA, SQIVND (reference sequence).

V usage is TRBV2 and J usage is TRBJ2-6; 9 nucleotides align to TRBD2. CDR1 SNHLY and CDR2 FYNNEI come from the germline V gene. V gave up 2 bases and J gave up 0 bases; unmatched junction bases: 5. This CDR3 contains 18 residues. The CDR3 DNA is TGTGCCAGCAGTGAAAGGGCGGGGGGGACCTCTGGGGCCAACGTCCTGACTTTC. Protein: CASSERAGGTSGANVLTF.

The genes are TRBV5-1 and TRBJ2-7, with 7 bases that match TRBD2. In germline, CDR1 is SGHRS, CDR2 YFSETQ. CDR3 length equals 16 residues. With 4 bases clipped from V and 6 bases from J, the junction kept 16 bases outside the gene matches. Here the CDR3 DNA reads TGCGCCAGCAGCCGTGCCGTGGTGGGGGGGGTAGGCGAGCAGTACTTC. It translates to CASSRAVVGGVGEQYF. The whole variable domain, remainder taken from reference TRBV5-1 and TRBJ2-7, is KAGVTQTPRYLIKTRGQQVTLSCSPISGHRSVSWYQQTPGQGLQFLFEYFSETQRNKGNFPGRFSGRQFSNSRSEMNVSTLELGDSALYLCASSRAVVGGVGEQYFGPGTRLTVT.

The DNA of the CDR3 is TGTGCCAGCAGCCCGAGACTAGCGGGGGTTCAAGAGACCCAGTACTTC. This codes for CASSPRLAGVQETQYF. The rearrangement links TRBV5-4 to TRBJ2-5; 12 bases agree with TRBD2. Unmatched junction bases numbered 6, after V lost 4 bases and J lost 2 bases. The length of the CDR3 is 16 residues. CDR1 is SGHNT, CDR2 YYREEE, per germline (reference sequence).

The table lists this clone with a count of one. This chain uses TRBV19 with TRBJ1-6; weak D call: TRBD1 (5 bases). Trimming removed 5 bases from V and 0 bases from J, with 17 bases in between. Germline V gene sequence: CDR1 LNHDA, CDR2 SQIVND (reference sequence). There are 18 residues in the CDR3. CDR3 in amino acids: CASSLDTPESSYNSPLHF. The CDR3 bases are TGTGCCAGTAGTTTGGACACCCCTGAGAGCTCCTATAATTCACCCCTCCACTTT. The full variable domain, its missing parts supplied by reference TRBV19 and TRBJ1-6, is DGGITQSPKYLFRKEGQNVTLSCEQNLNHDAMYWYRQDPGQGLRLIYYSQIVNDFQKGDIAEGYSVSREKKESFPLTVTSAQKNPTAFYLCASSLDTPESSYNSPLHFGNGTRLTVT.

CDR3 sequence (DNA): TGTGCCAGCAGCGTAGGCCGAGACCGGGGATACAATGAGCAGTTCTTC. Its translation: CASSVGRDRGYNEQFF. The gene calls are TRBV9 and TRBJ2-1; possible D gene TRBD2, 5 bases. Germline assignment: CDR1 SGDLS and CDR2 YYNGEE. The CDR3 sequence is 16 residues long. Trimming took 0 bases from V and 4 from J, leaving 14 bases between them.

This clone was found a few times. The genes are TRBV30 and TRBJ1-4; possible D gene TRBD1, 6 bases. The CDR3 loop spans 15 amino acids. V dropped 2 bases and J dropped 8 bases, with 18 bases sitting between them. CDR1 GTSNPN and CDR2 SVGIG come from the germline V gene (reference sequence). The CDR3 loop reads CAWSPKDRDEEKLFF. Here the CDR3 DNA reads TGTGCCTGGAGTCCAAAGGACAGAGATGAGGAAAAACTGTTTTTT.

The rearrangement links TRBV27 to TRBJ2-7; no clear D gene. The V and J ends lost 5 bases and 0 bases respectively, with 11 bases between them. Germline CDR1 and CDR2: MNHEY and SMNVEV (reference sequence). CDR3 length equals 14 residues. CDR3 sequence reads: CASSPRMSSYEQYF. CDR3 DNA: TGTGCCAGCAGTCCTCGGATGAGCTCCTACGAGCAGTACTTC.